This T cell receptor (beta chain) was documented in a study of regulatory T cells in long-lasting Graves disease. In building TCR beta libraries, iRepertoire HTBI primers were used together with Arm-PCR of CDR3 regions. TCRdb passed the multiplex PCR reads through MiXCR, listing each CDR3 protein once. The sample has about 470,000 distinct CDR3 sequences, 14% to 15% seen once; the top ten hold roughly 17%. This clonotype has ten or more counts. With V trimmed by 6 bases and J by 3 bases, 11 bases remained unmatched. Per the germline V gene, CDR1 is MDHEN and CDR2 is SYDVKM. The CDR3 loop spans 16 amino acids. The time point: newly diagnosed GD, antithyroid drugs for less than 3 months. Preparation of the TCR library used RNA extracted from PBMCs. Patients met American Thyroid Association criteria for Graves' disease. The sample also formed part of further work on T cells in Graves' hyperthyroidism and ophthalmopathy.

The clonotype originates from a woman between 25 and 40 years old with Graves disease. The sequencing used peripheral blood mononuclear cells (PBMCs), collected at new diagnosis, from a patient treated with antithyroid drugs. This chain uses TRBV28 with TRBJ2-3, with 8 positions matching TRBD2. CDR3 protein: CASRPSVAGKTDTQYF. The CDR3 nucleotides read TGTGCCAGCAGACCCTCAGTAGCGGGAAAGACAGATACGCAGTATTTT. Variable domain in full (rest from reference TRBV28 and TRBJ2-3): DVKVTQSSRYLVKRTGEKVFLECVQDMDHENMFWYRQDPGLGLRLIYFSYDVKMKEKGDIPEGYSVSREKKERFSLILESASTNQTSMYLCASRPSVAGKTDTQYFGPGTRLTVL.